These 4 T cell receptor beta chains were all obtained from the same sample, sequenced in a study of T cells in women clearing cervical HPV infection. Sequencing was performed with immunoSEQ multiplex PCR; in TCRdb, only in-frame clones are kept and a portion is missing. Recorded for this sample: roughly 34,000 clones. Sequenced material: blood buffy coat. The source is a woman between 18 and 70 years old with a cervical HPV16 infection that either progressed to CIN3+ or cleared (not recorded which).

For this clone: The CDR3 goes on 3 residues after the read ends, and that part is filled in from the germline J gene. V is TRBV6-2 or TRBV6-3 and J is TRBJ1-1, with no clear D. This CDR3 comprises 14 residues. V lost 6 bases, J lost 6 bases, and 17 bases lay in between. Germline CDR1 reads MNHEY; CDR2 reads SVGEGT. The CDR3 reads CASSRPVRSAEAFF. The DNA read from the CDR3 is TGTGCCAGCAGCCGCCCGGTGCGGTCCGCTGAA.

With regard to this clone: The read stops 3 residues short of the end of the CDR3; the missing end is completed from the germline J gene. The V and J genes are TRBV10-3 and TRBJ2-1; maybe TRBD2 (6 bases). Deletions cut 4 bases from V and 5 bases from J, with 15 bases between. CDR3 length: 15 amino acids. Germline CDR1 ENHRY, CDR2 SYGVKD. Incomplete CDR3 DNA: TGTGCCATCAGTGGAGAGTGGGGGGATCACAATGAG. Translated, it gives CAISGEWGDHNE. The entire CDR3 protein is CAISGEWGDHNEQFF.

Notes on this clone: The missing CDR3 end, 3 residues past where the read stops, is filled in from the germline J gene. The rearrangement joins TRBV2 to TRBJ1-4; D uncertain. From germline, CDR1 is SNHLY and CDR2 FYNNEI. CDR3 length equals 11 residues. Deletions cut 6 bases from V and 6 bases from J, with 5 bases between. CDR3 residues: CASSLHEKLFF. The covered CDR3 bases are TGTGCCAGCAGCCTACATGAAAAA.

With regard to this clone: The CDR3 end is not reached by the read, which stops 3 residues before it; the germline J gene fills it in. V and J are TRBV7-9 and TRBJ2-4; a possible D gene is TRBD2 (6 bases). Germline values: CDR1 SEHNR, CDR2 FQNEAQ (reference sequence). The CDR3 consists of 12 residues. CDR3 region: CASSRDFYGQYF. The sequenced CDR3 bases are TGTGCCAGCAGCCGGGACTTCTATGGT.